The table lists the clone carrying this TCR beta chain with a few counts. V was cut by 1 base and J by 3 bases, with 13 bases left in between. The CDR3 consists of 15 residues. Germline CDR1 is LNHDA and CDR2 is SQIVND (reference sequence). This sample is drawn from a study of regulatory T cells in long-lasting Graves disease. The time point is: newly diagnosed GD, antithyroid drugs for less than 3 months. RNA from PBMCs was the source of the TCR library. The authors built TCR beta libraries using iRepertoire HTBI primers and Arm-PCR of CDR3 regions. TCRdb redid the calling of the multiplex PCR reads with MiXCR, one entry per CDR3 protein. The table shows 400,000 to 500,000 distinct CDR3 sequences, with around 15% occurring only once. The same sample was also used in a study of T cells in Graves' hyperthyroidism and ophthalmopathy.

The gene calls are TRBV19 and TRBJ2-7, with TRBD2 as a possible D gene (5 bases). The sequence came from a woman aged 45-65 years with Graves disease. The source was peripheral blood mononuclear cells (PBMCs), collected at new diagnosis, from a patient treated with antithyroid drugs. CDR3 sequence (DNA): TGTGCCAGTAGTATAGGGACCGGGATTTTCTACGAGCAGTACTTC. As protein: CASSIGTGIFYEQYF. The full variable domain, its missing parts supplied by reference TRBV19 and TRBJ2-7, is DGGITQSPKYLFRKEGQNVTLSCEQNLNHDAMYWYRQDPGQGLRLIYYSQIVNDFQKGDIAEGYSVSREKKESFPLTVTSAQKNPTAFYLCASSIGTGIFYEQYFGPGTRLTVT.